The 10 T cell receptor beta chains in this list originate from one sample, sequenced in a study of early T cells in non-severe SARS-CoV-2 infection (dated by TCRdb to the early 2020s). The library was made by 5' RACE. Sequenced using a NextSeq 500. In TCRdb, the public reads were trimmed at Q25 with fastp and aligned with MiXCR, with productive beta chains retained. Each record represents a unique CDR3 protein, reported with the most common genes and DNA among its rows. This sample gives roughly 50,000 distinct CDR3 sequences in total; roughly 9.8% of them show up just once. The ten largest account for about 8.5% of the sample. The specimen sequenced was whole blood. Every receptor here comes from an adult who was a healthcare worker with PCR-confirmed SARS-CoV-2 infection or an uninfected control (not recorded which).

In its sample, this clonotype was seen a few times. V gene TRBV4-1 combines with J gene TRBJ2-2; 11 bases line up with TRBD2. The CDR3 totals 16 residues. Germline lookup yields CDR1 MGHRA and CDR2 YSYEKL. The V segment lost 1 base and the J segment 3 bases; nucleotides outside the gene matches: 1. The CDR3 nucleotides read TGCGCCAGCAGCCAAGGACTAGCGGGATACACCGGGGAGCTGTTTTTT. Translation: CASSQGLAGYTGELFF.

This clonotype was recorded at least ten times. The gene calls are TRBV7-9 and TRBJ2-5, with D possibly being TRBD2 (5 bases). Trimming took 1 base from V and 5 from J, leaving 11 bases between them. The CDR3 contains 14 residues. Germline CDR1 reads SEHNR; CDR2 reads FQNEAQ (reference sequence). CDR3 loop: CASSLEGQRETQYF. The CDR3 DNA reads TGTGCCAGCAGCTTAGAGGGCCAGCGGGAGACCCAGTACTTC. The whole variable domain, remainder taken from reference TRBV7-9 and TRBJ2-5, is DTGVSQNPRHKITKRGQNVTFRCDPISEHNRLYWYRQTLGQGPEFLTYFQNEAQLEKSRLLSDRFSAERPKGSFSTLEIQRTEQGDSAMYLCASSLEGQRETQYFGPGTRLLVL.

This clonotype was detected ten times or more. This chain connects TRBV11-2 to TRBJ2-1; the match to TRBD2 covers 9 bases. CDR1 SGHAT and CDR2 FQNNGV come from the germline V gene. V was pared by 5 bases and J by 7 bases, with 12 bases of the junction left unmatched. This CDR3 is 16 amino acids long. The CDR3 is CASSHRTSAYTNEQFF. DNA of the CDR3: TGTGCCAGCAGCCACCGGACTAGCGCCTATACGAATGAGCAGTTCTTC.

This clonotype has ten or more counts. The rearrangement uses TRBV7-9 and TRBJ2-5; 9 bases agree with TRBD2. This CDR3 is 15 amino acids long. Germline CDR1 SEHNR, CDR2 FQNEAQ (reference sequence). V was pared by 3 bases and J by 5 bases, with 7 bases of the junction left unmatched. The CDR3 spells CASSFGLASVETQYF. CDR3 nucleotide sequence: TGTGCCAGCAGCTTCGGACTAGCGAGCGTCGAGACCCAGTACTTC.

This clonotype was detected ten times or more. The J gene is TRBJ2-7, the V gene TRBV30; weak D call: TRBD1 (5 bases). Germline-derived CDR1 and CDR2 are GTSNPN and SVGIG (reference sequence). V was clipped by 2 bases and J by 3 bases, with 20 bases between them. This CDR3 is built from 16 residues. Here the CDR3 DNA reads TGTGCCTGGAGTCATAGTTACCCCGGCAGGGTCTACGAGCAGTACTTC. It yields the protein CAWSHSYPGRVYEQYF.

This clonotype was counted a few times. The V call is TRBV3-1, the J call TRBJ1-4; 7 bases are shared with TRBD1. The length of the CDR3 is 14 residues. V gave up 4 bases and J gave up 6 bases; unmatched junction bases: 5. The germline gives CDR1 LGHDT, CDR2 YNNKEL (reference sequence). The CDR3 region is CASSPVQGDEKLFF. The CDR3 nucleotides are TGTGCCAGCAGCCCTGTTCAGGGGGATGAAAAACTGTTTTTT.

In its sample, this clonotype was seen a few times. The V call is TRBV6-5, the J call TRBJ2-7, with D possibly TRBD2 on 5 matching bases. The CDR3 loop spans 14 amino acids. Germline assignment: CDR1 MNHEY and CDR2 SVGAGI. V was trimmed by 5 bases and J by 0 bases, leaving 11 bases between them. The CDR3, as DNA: TGTGCCAGCAGTCCGGACTGGAACTCCTACGAGCAGTACTTC. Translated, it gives CASSPDWNSYEQYF.

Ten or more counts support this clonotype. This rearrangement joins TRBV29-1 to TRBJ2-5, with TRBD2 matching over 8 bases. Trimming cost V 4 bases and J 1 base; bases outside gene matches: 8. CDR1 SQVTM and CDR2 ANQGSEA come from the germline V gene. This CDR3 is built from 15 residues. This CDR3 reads CSVVAGSGIQETQYF. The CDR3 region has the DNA TGCAGCGTTGTAGCGGGTAGCGGGATCCAAGAGACCCAGTACTTC.

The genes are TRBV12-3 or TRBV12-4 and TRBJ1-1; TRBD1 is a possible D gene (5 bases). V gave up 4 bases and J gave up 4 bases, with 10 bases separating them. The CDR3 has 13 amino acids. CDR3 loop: CASSSSTVTEAFF. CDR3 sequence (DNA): TGTGCCAGCAGTTCCTCGACAGTCACTGAAGCTTTCTTT.

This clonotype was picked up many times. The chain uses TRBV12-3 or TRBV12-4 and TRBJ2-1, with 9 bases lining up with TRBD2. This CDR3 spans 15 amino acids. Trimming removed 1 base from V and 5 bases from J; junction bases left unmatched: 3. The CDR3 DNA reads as TGTGCCAGCAGTTTAGGACTAGCGGTTAACAATGAGCAGTTCTTC. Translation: CASSLGLAVNNEQFF.